These 25 T cell receptor beta chains were sequenced from one sample in a study of shared clonotypes between healthy human individuals. Produced via immunoSEQ multiplex PCR; TCRdb's table is partial and in-frame only. The sample holds some 550,000 clones, around 97% seen once. Material: naive CD4+ T cells sorted from blood. Sample subset: CD45RA+ positively selected. These receptors were collected from a woman aged 25 to 45 in good health.

The chain has TRBV4-1 and TRBJ2-7, with 9 bases fitting TRBD1. Germline values: CDR1 MGHRA, CDR2 YSYEKL. V lost 2 bases, J lost 2 bases, and 1 base stayed unmatched. This CDR3 region has 14 residues. The chain's CDR3 is CASSQRTGAYEQYF. CDR3 coding DNA: TGCGCCAGCAGCCAAAGGACAGGGGCCTACGAGCAGTACTTC.

This clone was counted a single time. This chain connects TRBV19 to TRBJ1-4, with D unclear. The CDR3 loop spans 14 amino acids. Trimming removed 5 bases at V and 8 bases at J, with 15 bases between. Germline V lookup: CDR1 LNHDA, CDR2 SQIVND (reference sequence). CDR3 nucleotides: TGTGCCAGTAGTCCCGAGCCGGGTTGGGAAAAACTGTTTTTT. Protein sequence: CASSPEPGWEKLFF. Complete variable domain (other parts from reference TRBV19 and TRBJ1-4): DGGITQSPKYLFRKEGQNVTLSCEQNLNHDAMYWYRQDPGQGLRLIYYSQIVNDFQKGDIAEGYSVSREKKESFPLTVTSAQKNPTAFYLCASSPEPGWEKLFFGSGTQLSVL.

The rearrangement links TRBV5-1 to TRBJ1-1; 9 nucleotides agree with TRBD1. The CDR3 loop spans 14 amino acids. The trim removed 2 bases at V and 4 bases at J, leaving 3 bases unmatched. Germline CDR1 SGHRS, CDR2 YFSETQ. The CDR3 region has the DNA TGCGCCAGCAGCTTCGCGACAGGGGGCACTGAAGCTTTCTTT. Encoded protein: CASSFATGGTEAFF.

V is TRBV19 and J is TRBJ1-5; D is unclear. This CDR3 is built from 14 residues. The ends were cut back, 4 bases at V and 6 bases at J, with 13 bases in the middle. The germline V gene has CDR1 LNHDA and CDR2 SQIVND (reference sequence). The CDR3 protein is CASSRVLSGQPQHF. For the CDR3, the DNA is TGTGCCAGTAGTAGGGTTCTCTCGGGTCAGCCCCAGCATTTT.

V and J are TRBV18 and TRBJ2-1; TRBD1 or TRBD2 may be the D gene (6 bases each). The CDR3 is 19 residues long. The germline gives CDR1 KGHSH, CDR2 LQKENI. V lost 1 base and J lost 2, with 21 bases in between. The DNA of the CDR3 is TGTGCCAGCTCACCACGGCCTCAAACAGGGAGGTTTACCTACAATGAGCAGTTCTTC. Translating it yields CASSPRPQTGRFTYNEQFF.

The rearrangement uses TRBV5-1 and TRBJ2-1, with D perhaps assigned TRBD1 or TRBD2 (5 bases each). This CDR3 contains 15 residues. Trimming cost V 0 bases and J 8 bases, with 15 bases left between them. Germline lookup yields CDR1 SGHRS and CDR2 YFSETQ. The CDR3 loop is CASSLATGTTYEQFF. In DNA, the CDR3 is TGCGCCAGCAGCTTGGCTACCGGGACCACATATGAGCAGTTCTTC.

The rearrangement links TRBV5-1 to TRBJ2-2, with D possibly TRBD1 on 5 matching bases. Trimming took off 4 bases at V and 5 bases at J, with 12 bases between the two ends. The CDR3 consists of 14 residues. Germline V gives CDR1 SGHRS, CDR2 YFSETQ. The CDR3: CASSPKRGTGELFF. CDR3 sequence (DNA): TGCGCCAGCAGCCCGAAAAGGGGAACCGGGGAGCTGTTTTTT.

CDR3 protein: CASSKGGGGYEQYF. Here the CDR3 DNA reads TGTGCCAGCAGCAAGGGTGGTGGGGGCTACGAGCAGTACTTC. This chain joins TRBV21-1 and TRBJ2-7. TRBV21-1 is marked as a pseudogene. The CDR3 covers 14 residues.

V usage is TRBV28 and J usage is TRBJ2-4; no definite D call. The length of the CDR3 is 14 residues. The germline V and J ends were trimmed by 6 bases and 0 bases, with 9 bases remaining between them. Germline CDR1 and CDR2: MDHEN and SYDVKM. CDR3 nucleotides: TGTGCCAGCAGGTCAGGCCTAGCCAAAAACATTCAGTACTTC. This sequence encodes CASRSGLAKNIQYF.

This chain connects TRBV29-1 to TRBJ2-7; maybe TRBD1 (6 bases). The germline V gene has CDR1 SQVTM and CDR2 ANQGSEA. The V and J ends lost 4 bases and 2 bases respectively, with 15 bases between them. This CDR3 comprises 14 residues. For the CDR3, the DNA is TGCAGCGTTGCCCCGACAGGAGCCGCCTACGAGCAGTACTTC. Translated: CSVAPTGAAYEQYF.

The V and J genes are TRBV19 and TRBJ1-2, with a possible D match to TRBD1 (5 bases). V was trimmed by 5 bases and J by 2 bases, leaving 12 bases between them. Per the germline V gene, CDR1 is LNHDA and CDR2 is SQIVND (reference sequence). This CDR3 comprises 14 residues. The CDR3 DNA sequence: TGTGCCAGTAGTTCTCCAGGGACGAACTATGGCTACACCTTC. Protein product: CASSSPGTNYGYTF.

The chain couples TRBV30 to TRBJ1-3; 8 bases are a match to TRBD1. The CDR3 is 12 amino acids. Germline V gene sequence: CDR1 GTSNPN, CDR2 SVGIG (reference sequence). V lost 4 bases and J lost 8; bases outside the gene matches: 4. The CDR3 DNA reads TGTGCCTGGACAGGGGGCGGTCACACCATATATTTT. It yields the protein CAWTGGGHTIYF.

The chain employs TRBV15 and TRBJ2-7; D is unresolved. The CDR3 extends over 16 amino acids. Germline lookup yields CDR1 LNHNV and CDR2 YYDKDF (reference sequence). V was shortened by 0 bases and J by 7 bases, with 19 bases between the two germline ends. The CDR3 coding sequence is TGTGCCACCAGCAGAGAGGTTCCGTTTAAGGATGGGGAGCAGTACTTC. The encoded protein is CATSREVPFKDGEQYF. Filled out from reference TRBV15 and TRBJ2-7, the complete variable domain reads DAMVIQNPRYQVTQFGKPVTLSCSQTLNHNVMYWYQQKSSQAPKLLFHYYDKDFNNEADTPDNFQSRRPNTSFCFLDIRSPGLGDTAMYLCATSREVPFKDGEQYFGPGTRLTVT.

The rearrangement links TRBV11-3 to TRBJ2-1, with D tentatively TRBD2 (6 bases). The CDR3 has 16 amino acids. Germline-derived CDR1 and CDR2 are SGHNT and YENEEA. Deletions cut 1 base from V and 0 bases from J, with 10 bases between. Written as DNA, the CDR3 is TGTGCCAGCAGCTTAGTTGGGGGGAACTCCTACAATGAGCAGTTCTTC. Translation: CASSLVGGNSYNEQFF.

The V and J genes are TRBV9 and TRBJ2-3; possibly TRBD2 for D (6 bases). Per germline, CDR1 SGDLS and CDR2 YYNGEE. Trimming shortened V by 5 bases and J by 2 bases, and 12 bases separated the two germline ends. This CDR3 comprises 14 residues. Here the CDR3 DNA reads TGTGCCAGCAGTGGGGGACTTCTCACAGATACGCAGTATTTT. Translation: CASSGGLLTDTQYF.

Comment on this clone: The identical CDR3 is also encoded by other nucleotide sequences in the sample. V usage is TRBV28 and J usage is TRBJ2-1, with D unclear. CDR1 MDHEN and CDR2 SYDVKM come from the germline V gene. Trimming pared 6 bases from V and 3 bases from J, leaving 3 bases between. The CDR3 has 11 amino acids. CDR3 sequence: CASSRYNEQFF. In DNA, the CDR3 is TGTGCCAGCAGCCGCTACAATGAGCAGTTCTTC.

The chain employs TRBV29-1 and TRBJ1-1, with TRBD1 identical over 9 bases. This CDR3 is built from 13 residues. J lost 2 bases, V lost 6 bases, and 4 bases had no gene match. Per the germline V gene, CDR1 is SQVTM and CDR2 is ANQGSEA. The CDR3 is CSVGTGINTEAFF. The CDR3 coding sequence is TGCAGCGTCGGGACAGGGATAAACACTGAAGCTTTCTTT. Looking up the rest from reference TRBV29-1 and TRBJ1-1 gives the full variable domain: SAVISQKPSRDICQRGTSLTIQCQVDSQVTMMFWYRQQPGQSLTLIATANQGSEATYESGFVIDKFPISRPNLTFSTLTVSNMSPEDSSIYLCSVGTGINTEAFFGQGTRLTVV.

The chain joins TRBV19 to TRBJ2-5, with 8 bases identical to TRBD1. The CDR3 has 15 residues. Germline V gives CDR1 LNHDA, CDR2 SQIVND (reference sequence). Trimming took 1 base from V and 5 from J; bases not matched to a gene: 6. The CDR3 coding sequence is TGTGCCAGTAGTATAGGGGCCAGGGGGCCGGAGACCCAGTACTTC. This codes for CASSIGARGPETQYF.

The rearrangement links TRBV11-2 to TRBJ2-3, with TRBD2 matching 12 bases. With V trimmed by 6 bases and J by 5 bases, 9 bases remained unmatched. CDR1 SGHAT and CDR2 FQNNGV come from the germline V gene. CDR3 size: 16 residues. The DNA of the CDR3 is TGTGCCAGCAGAAATCTAGCGGGAGGGATGGGAGATACGCAGTATTTT. Amino acids: CASRNLAGGMGDTQYF.

This clone was counted a few times. V usage is TRBV6-5 and J usage is TRBJ2-5; no clear D. V was cut by 3 bases and J by 0 bases, with 5 bases left in between. In germline, CDR1 is MNHEY, CDR2 SVGAGI. This CDR3 spans 13 amino acids. The CDR3 loop reads CASSYQYQETQYF. The CDR3 bases are TGTGCCAGCAGTTATCAGTACCAAGAGACCCAGTACTTC.

This chain joins TRBV7-9 and TRBJ1-3; D unclear. This CDR3 has 16 amino acids. Deletions cut 5 bases from V and 2 bases from J, with 16 bases between. The V gene's germline CDR1 is SEHNR and CDR2 FQNEAQ (reference sequence). The CDR3 sequence: CASSLQSSGTGNTIYF. The CDR3 DNA sequence: TGTGCCAGCAGCCTCCAATCCTCGGGGACTGGAAACACCATATATTTT.

V usage is TRBV6-1 and J usage is TRBJ2-7; maybe TRBD2 (5 bases). The CDR3 has 14 amino acids. The V and J ends lost 8 bases and 6 bases respectively, with 20 bases between them. Germline V CDR1 and CDR2: MNHNS, SASEGT. CDR3 loop: CASRRKEEALEQYF. In DNA, the CDR3 is TGTGCCAGCCGCCGTAAGGAGGAGGCCCTCGAGCAGTACTTC.

The V and J genes are TRBV13 and TRBJ2-1, with 11 bases matching TRBD1. This CDR3 comprises 15 residues. V dropped 5 bases and J dropped 10; count of bases not matched to a gene: 10. Germline V lookup: CDR1 PRHDT, CDR2 FYEKMQ (reference sequence). Written as DNA, the CDR3 is TGTGCCAGCAGCCCGGGGGACAGGGGGGATGTCGAGCAGTTCTTC. This gives the protein CASSPGDRGDVEQFF.

The rearrangement joins TRBV4-2 to TRBJ2-5, with 8 bases lining up with TRBD1. With 1 base clipped from V and 4 bases from J, the junction kept 8 bases outside the gene matches. The CDR3 loop spans 16 amino acids. Per germline, CDR1 LGHNA and CDR2 YNFKEQ. CDR3 sequence: CASSQAPGQGRETQYF. The CDR3 DNA follows: TGTGCCAGCAGCCAAGCCCCCGGACAGGGCAGAGAGACCCAGTACTTC.

The chain joins TRBV14 to TRBJ2-1, with 12 bases that match TRBD2. CDR1 is SGHDN, CDR2 FVKESK, per germline. The J segment lost 6 bases and the V segment lost 3 bases, leaving 3 bases of the junction unmatched. The length of the CDR3 is 15 residues. CDR3 DNA sequence: TGTGCCAGCAGCCACGGACTAGCGGGGACCAATGAGCAGTTCTTC. Protein product: CASSHGLAGTNEQFF.